What follows are 30 T cell receptor beta chains derived from one specimen sequenced in a study of blood T cell repertoires in COVID-19. Clones were read by immunoSEQ multiplex PCR, and TCRdb kept only the in-frame ones, dropping some. The sample yields under 170,000 clones, around 85% seen once. Specimen: peripheral blood. The receptor source for this set is a man between 65 and 80 years old with acute or convalescent COVID-19.

This chain connects TRBV6-2 or TRBV6-3 to TRBJ2-7; tentatively, D is TRBD2 (6 bases). Trimming took 0 bases from V and 1 from J, leaving 7 bases between them. The CDR3 is 14 residues long. CDR1 MNHEY and CDR2 SVGEGT come from the germline V gene. CDR3 nucleotides: TGTGCCAGCAGTTACTCAGGGACTTCCTACGAGCAGTACTTC. Translating it yields CASSYSGTSYEQYF.

The V gene is TRBV7-8, the J gene TRBJ1-2; D ambiguous. CDR1 and CDR2 from the germline V gene are SGHVS and FQNEAQ. V lost 1 base and J lost 3, with 18 bases in between. This CDR3 has 17 amino acids. The CDR3 loop is CASSLEAGVLIHYGYTF. As DNA, the CDR3 is TGTGCCAGCAGCTTAGAGGCCGGGGTACTGATTCACTATGGCTACACCTTC.

Comment on this clone: The same CDR3 also results from other DNA sequences found in this sample. This sequence joins TRBV14 and TRBJ2-1; the match to TRBD2 covers 14 bases. The CDR3 has 16 residues. Trimming at V came to 3 bases and at J to 2 bases, leaving 0 bases not matched to a gene. Germline V CDR1 and CDR2: SGHDN, FVKESK. The chain's CDR3 is CASSQGLAGAYNEQFF. In DNA form, the CDR3 reads TGTGCCAGCAGCCAGGGACTAGCGGGGGCCTACAATGAGCAGTTCTTC.

The chain carries TRBV12-3 or TRBV12-4 and TRBJ2-7; D may be TRBD2 (5 bases). This CDR3 spans 13 amino acids. Trimming left V 5 bases short and J 6 bases short, with 14 bases between. The CDR3 DNA reads TGTGCCAGCAGTCGCCTGGAGGTCGGCGAGCAGTACTTC. Protein: CASSRLEVGEQYF.

There are a few counts of this clone. The CDR3 DNA reads as TGTGCCAGCAGCCAAGATTCCCTGCGGGGGACCTACGAGCAGTACTTC. It yields the protein CASSQDSLRGTYEQYF. This rearrangement joins TRBV3-1 (or the pseudogene TRBV3-2) to TRBJ2-7; 7 bases map to TRBD2. Trimming removed 0 bases from V and 2 bases from J; junction bases left unmatched: 7. The CDR3 is made up of 16 amino acids. Germline lookup yields CDR1 LGHDT and CDR2 YNNKEL (reference sequence).

In this sample, this clone turned up a few times. This chain links TRBV19 with TRBJ1-5, with D hard to call. The CDR3 spans 14 residues. V was trimmed by 1 base and J by 3 bases, leaving 7 bases between them. CDR1 is LNHDA and CDR2 is SQIVND in the germline V gene (reference sequence). CDR3 coding DNA: TGTGCCAGTAGTATAGTTCAGAACAATCAGCCCCAGCATTTT. This translates into CASSIVQNNQPQHF.

The rearrangement joins TRBV7-9 to TRBJ2-1; tentatively, D is TRBD1 (6 bases). The V and J ends lost 5 bases and 7 bases respectively, with 21 bases between them. Per the germline V gene, CDR1 is SEHNR and CDR2 is FQNEAQ (reference sequence). The CDR3 spans 16 residues. The CDR3 region has the DNA TGTGCCAGCAGCCCCCCCGGAACTGGGGGCAAAAATGAGCAGTTCTTC. Encoded protein: CASSPPGTGGKNEQFF.

The chain combines TRBV27 with TRBJ2-3, with D unresolved. The V end lost 5 bases, the J end lost 1 base, and 4 bases lay between the germline ends. CDR3 length equals 12 residues. From germline, CDR1 is MNHEY and CDR2 SMNVEV (reference sequence). CDR3 DNA: TGTGCCAGCAGTGAGGGCACAGATACGCAGTATTTT. It codes for CASSEGTDTQYF.

This chain uses TRBV6-5 with TRBJ2-7; TRBD2 aligns across 9 bases. Germline V gives CDR1 MNHEY, CDR2 SVGAGI. This CDR3 spans 14 amino acids. Trimming removed 7 bases from V and 4 bases from J; junction bases left unmatched: 8. The CDR3 nucleotides read TGTGCCAGCACCCAAGCGGGAGGCAGGTACGAGCAGTACTTC. Amino acid sequence: CASTQAGGRYEQYF.

This rearrangement joins TRBV19 to TRBJ1-6; the D gene is possibly TRBD1 (6 bases). The CDR3 loop spans 14 amino acids. V gave up 7 bases and J gave up 7 bases, with 14 bases separating them. Germline V CDR1 and CDR2: LNHDA, SQIVND (reference sequence). The CDR3 region has the DNA TGTGCCAGTACTAAGACAGGCGAGAATTCACCCCTCCACTTT. Encoded protein: CASTKTGENSPLHF.

The V call is TRBV24-1, the J call TRBJ1-1; 7 bases map to TRBD1. The trim removed 4 bases at V and 10 bases at J, leaving 8 bases unmatched. The length of the CDR3 is 13 residues. CDR1 and CDR2 from the germline V gene are KGHDR and SFDVKD. The CDR3 protein is CATSDPGQRGAFF. The CDR3 DNA sequence: TGTGCCACCAGTGACCCGGGACAGCGCGGAGCTTTCTTT.

The genes are TRBV6-2 or TRBV6-3 and TRBJ2-5; TRBD2 might be the D (6 bases). The V gene's germline CDR1 is MNHEY and CDR2 SVGEGT. This CDR3 spans 15 amino acids. V dropped 5 bases and J dropped 2 bases, with 15 bases sitting between them. CDR3 sequence reads: CASSPMGLPQETQYF. CDR3 coding DNA: TGTGCCAGCAGTCCCATGGGACTCCCACAAGAGACCCAGTACTTC.

This clone was counted once. The CDR3 region has the DNA TGTGCCAGCAGCCCCCGGTCTCTCAATGAGCAGTTCTTC. Its translation is CASSPRSLNEQFF. The rearrangement joins TRBV5-4 to TRBJ2-1; D not resolved. The CDR3 covers 13 residues. Germline V gene sequence: CDR1 SGHNT, CDR2 YYREEE (reference sequence). V lost 4 bases and J lost 6, with 11 bases in between. The variable domain in full, with the rest retrieved from reference TRBV5-4 and TRBJ2-1, is ETGVTQSPTHLIKTRGQQVTLRCSSQSGHNTVSWYQQALGQGPQFIFQYYREEENGRGNFPPRFSGLQFPNYSSELNVNALELDDSALYLCASSPRSLNEQFFGPGTRLTVL.

The chain uses TRBV3-1 (or the pseudogene TRBV3-2) and TRBJ2-5; 15 bases match TRBD2. The germline gives CDR1 LGHDT, CDR2 YNNKEL (reference sequence). Germline trimming cut 2 bases from V and 5 bases from J; bases unmatched to any gene: 9. The CDR3 loop spans 18 amino acids. The CDR3 protein is CASSQPRGLAGGRETQYF. Written as DNA, the CDR3 is TGTGCCAGCAGCCAACCCCGGGGACTAGCGGGAGGTAGGGAGACCCAGTACTTC.

The chain has TRBV7-3 and TRBJ2-3; possible D gene TRBD2, 5 bases. The germline V gene has CDR1 SGHTA and CDR2 FQGTGA. The CDR3 has 14 residues. The V and J ends lost 2 bases and 3 bases respectively, with 9 bases between them. The CDR3 DNA reads as TGTGCCAGCAGCTTATCAGCGGCAACAGATACGCAGTATTTT. Its protein is CASSLSAATDTQYF.

The rearrangement links TRBV14 to TRBJ1-1; D is ambiguous. Germline values: CDR1 SGHDN, CDR2 FVKESK. The germline V and J ends were trimmed by 0 bases and 7 bases, with 9 bases remaining between them. This CDR3 spans 13 amino acids. The CDR3 nucleotides are TGTGCCAGCAGCCAAGATGTACCGGGTGAAGCTTTCTTT. Translating it yields CASSQDVPGEAFF.

This clone is a singleton in its sample. This sequence joins TRBV7-2 and TRBJ2-7; 7 bases align to TRBD1. The CDR3 is made up of 14 amino acids. Germline CDR1 SGHTA, CDR2 FQGNSA. The junction had 7 bases not matched to a gene; V was cut back by 5 bases and J by 3 bases. CDR3 protein: CASSSNRGGYEQYF. The CDR3, as DNA: TGTGCCAGCAGCAGTAACAGGGGTGGCTACGAGCAGTACTTC.

The rearrangement joins TRBV19 to TRBJ2-7; 8 bases align to TRBD1. The CDR3 spans 13 residues. Unmatched junction bases numbered 7, after V lost 6 bases and J lost 6 bases. Germline CDR1 LNHDA, CDR2 SQIVND (reference sequence). The CDR3 nucleotides read TGTGCCAGTAGAGGACAGGGATTCTCCGAGCAGTACTTC. This encodes CASRGQGFSEQYF.

The chain couples TRBV18 to TRBJ2-1; 16 bases align to TRBD2. J was trimmed by 6 bases and V by 6 bases; bases with no gene match: 8. Germline assignment: CDR1 KGHSH and CDR2 LQKENI. The CDR3 runs to 17 residues. The CDR3 region has the DNA TGTGCCAGCTCCCTCGGGACTAGCGGGAGGGTCTCCAATGAGCAGTTCTTC. Its translation is CASSLGTSGRVSNEQFF. Full variable domain (remainder filled in from reference TRBV18 and TRBJ2-1): NAGVMQNPRHLVRRRGQEARLRCSPMKGHSHVYWYRQLPEEGLKFMVYLQKENIIDESGMPKERFSAEFPKEGPSILRIQQVVRGDSAAYFCASSLGTSGRVSNEQFFGPGTRLTVL.

The CDR3 loop is CASSVEAGLAARLETQYF. CDR3 DNA sequence: TGTGCCAGCAGCGTAGAGGCGGGACTAGCGGCGAGGCTAGAGACCCAGTACTTC. The chain combines TRBV9 with TRBJ2-5, with 11 nucleotides matching TRBD2. V shed 0 bases and J 4 bases; nucleotides not matched to a gene: 11. The length of the CDR3 is 18 residues. CDR1 and CDR2 (germline): SGDLS, YYNGEE.

CDR3 in amino acids: CASSETTKSYGYTF. The CDR3, as DNA: TGTGCCAGCAGTGAAACCACAAAATCTTATGGCTACACCTTC. The gene calls are TRBV2 and TRBJ1-2, with D uncertain. The V gene lost 2 bases and the J gene lost 5 bases, with 12 bases spanning the gap. The CDR3 is 14 residues long. Looked up from germline, CDR1 is SNHLY and CDR2 is FYNNEI.

The rearrangement joins TRBV2 to TRBJ2-6; 9 nucleotides line up with TRBD2. The CDR3 sequence is 16 residues long. CDR1 is SNHLY, CDR2 FYNNEI, per germline. The ends lost 5 bases at V and 7 bases at J; junction bases unmatched: 9. CDR3 coding DNA: TGTGCCAGCAGTCGACTAGCGGCCCTCAGAGCCAACGTCCTGACTTTC. Residues: CASSRLAALRANVLTF.

V gene TRBV2 combines with J gene TRBJ2-1; 11 bases agree with TRBD1. V trimming: 4 bases; J trimming: 9 bases; junction bases outside the gene matches: 8. CDR3 length: 15 residues. The germline CDR1 and CDR2 sequences are SNHLY and FYNNEI. CDR3 bases: TGTGCCAGCAGTGGCCCCAGGACAGGGGGCTCTGAGCAGTTCTTC. Its protein is CASSGPRTGGSEQFF.

The J gene is TRBJ2-5, the V gene TRBV2; maybe TRBD2 (6 bases). This CDR3 comprises 13 residues. Germline V gene data show CDR1 as SNHLY and CDR2 as FYNNEI. The V end was cut by 4 bases, the J end by 1 base, with 7 bases between. The CDR3, as DNA: TGTGCCAGCAGTGGGGGACTCCAAGAGACCCAGTACTTC. Protein: CASSGGLQETQYF.

This rearrangement joins TRBV30 to TRBJ1-3; no clear D gene. The CDR3 is 14 residues long. V lost 5 bases and J 1 base, leaving 12 bases between the germline ends. CDR1 GTSNPN and CDR2 SVGIG come from the germline V gene (reference sequence). The CDR3 spells CAWSGGGSGNTIYF. The CDR3 region has the DNA TGTGCCTGGTCGGGCGGAGGATCTGGAAACACCATATATTTT.

This chain connects TRBV4-2 to TRBJ2-1; 7 bases match TRBD1. Germline loops: CDR1 LGHNA, CDR2 YNFKEQ. With V trimmed by 6 bases and J by 0 bases, 11 bases remained unmatched. The CDR3 is 17 residues long. The CDR3 here is CASSHKFDRASYNEQFF. In DNA form, the CDR3 reads TGTGCCAGCAGTCATAAATTCGACAGGGCCTCCTACAATGAGCAGTTCTTC.

This chain connects TRBV12-3 or TRBV12-4 to TRBJ1-2, with 9 bases lining up with TRBD1. The CDR3 loop spans 13 amino acids. The V gene end was trimmed by 4 bases and the J gene end by 8 bases; junction bases not matched to a gene: 5. The CDR3 bases are TGTGCCAGCAGTTCAGGGACAGGGAGCGGCTACACCTTC. The encoded protein is CASSSGTGSGYTF.

J is TRBJ1-2 and V is TRBV19; 9 positions match TRBD1. Germline-derived CDR1 and CDR2 are LNHDA and SQIVND (reference sequence). The junction had 5 bases not matched to a gene; V was cut back by 10 bases and J by 2 bases. CDR3 length: 13 residues. CDR3 region: CATGDRANYGYTF. Here the CDR3 DNA reads TGTGCCACTGGGGACAGGGCGAACTATGGCTACACCTTC.

The chain uses TRBV7-6 and TRBJ2-5, with TRBD2 matching 11 bases. Per the germline V gene, CDR1 is SGHVS and CDR2 is FNYEAQ. The CDR3 runs 17 residues. Unmatched junction bases numbered 5, after V lost 1 base and J lost 1 base. CDR3 coding DNA: TGTGCCAGCAGCTTAGGGCTAGCGGGAGGTCCCCAAGAGACCCAGTACTTC. Translated: CASSLGLAGGPQETQYF.

The chain joins TRBV18 to TRBJ2-1, with 12 bases lining up with TRBD2. The ends lost 5 bases at V and 3 bases at J; junction bases unmatched: 5. This CDR3 comprises 16 residues. In germline, CDR1 is KGHSH, CDR2 LQKENI. The CDR3 DNA reads as TGTGCCAGCTCAGAGTGGACTAGCGGGAACTACAATGAGCAGTTCTTC. Protein sequence: CASSEWTSGNYNEQFF.